These 18 T cell receptor beta chains originate from one sample sequenced in a study of Ad26.COV2.S vaccination and SARS-CoV-2 variants. Profiling relied on immunoSEQ multiplex PCR, and the TCRdb table lists in-frame clones only, not all of them. This table has about 350,000 clones, 85% appearing once. Specified treatment: around 19 received Ad26.COV2.S at low or high dose, single or two shots; roughly five received placebo; per-sample allocation not given. Sampling was performed 63 days after the first vaccine or placebo injection. The sample here was peripheral blood, taken in a trial of Ad26.COV2.S vaccine versus placebo. The receptors shown here come from a person between 18 and 65 years old who received the Ad26.COV2.S COVID-19 vaccine or a placebo.

V and J are TRBV3-1 (or the pseudogene TRBV3-2) and TRBJ1-6; D is possibly TRBD1 (5 bases). This CDR3 comprises 15 residues. The ends were cut back, 2 bases at V and 7 bases at J, with 12 bases in the middle. The germline CDR1 and CDR2 sequences are LGHDT and YNNKEL (reference sequence). CDR3 amino acids: CASSQSGHPNSPLHF. As DNA, the CDR3 is TGTGCCAGCAGCCAATCTGGACACCCGAATTCACCCCTCCACTTT.

This chain joins TRBV11-2 and TRBJ2-3; 7 nucleotides agree with TRBD1. There are 17 residues in the CDR3. Trimming at V came to 5 bases and at J to 3 bases, leaving 14 bases not matched to a gene. Germline values: CDR1 SGHAT, CDR2 FQNNGV. The chain's CDR3 is CASSPSKGAGSTDTQYF. The CDR3 nucleotides read TGTGCCAGCAGCCCATCCAAGGGGGCAGGGAGTACAGATACGCAGTATTTT.

This clone was detected a few times. The V call is TRBV5-6, the J call TRBJ1-3; D call uncertain. This CDR3 is 17 amino acids long. Germline V gives CDR1 SGHDT, CDR2 YYEEEE. The germline V and J ends were trimmed by 5 bases and 4 bases, with 22 bases remaining between them. CDR3: CASSRFFLGRSGNTIYF. CDR3 sequence (DNA): TGTGCCAGCAGTCGCTTCTTCTTAGGCCGTTCGGGAAACACCATATATTTT.

V and J are TRBV6-6 and TRBJ2-7, with 8 bases aligning to TRBD2. Germline values: CDR1 MNHNY, CDR2 SVGAGI (reference sequence). With 0 bases clipped from V and 4 bases from J, the junction kept 5 bases outside the gene matches. The CDR3 runs to 15 residues. CDR3 nucleotides: TGTGCCAGCAGTTACTCTGGGACTAGTGGTTACGAGCAGTACTTC. Residues: CASSYSGTSGYEQYF.

This clone is a singleton in its sample. The gene calls are TRBV12-3 or TRBV12-4 and TRBJ1-2; 11 positions agree with TRBD1. The length of the CDR3 is 13 residues. V trimming: 6 bases; J trimming: 7 bases; junction bases outside the gene matches: 4. CDR3 sequence (DNA): TGTGCCAGCAGACTGGACAGGGGGCCTGGCTACACCTTC. Translating it yields CASRLDRGPGYTF.

The chain employs TRBV11-2 and TRBJ1-1; 8 bases are shared with TRBD1. Germline V lookup: CDR1 SGHAT, CDR2 FQNNGV. J gave up 0 bases and V 5 bases, and 5 bases lay outside the gene matches. The CDR3 loop spans 15 amino acids. In DNA form, the CDR3 reads TGTGCCAGCAGCATGGGACAGGTAATGAACACTGAAGCTTTCTTT. Its translation: CASSMGQVMNTEAFF.

The chain joins TRBV5-8 to TRBJ2-3; 7 bases are shared with TRBD1. The V gene's germline CDR1 is SGHTS and CDR2 YDEGEE. Unmatched junction bases numbered 5, after V lost 0 bases and J lost 1 base. This CDR3 spans 16 amino acids. CDR3 in amino acids: CASSLVGQGGTDTQYF. The CDR3 DNA is TGTGCCAGCAGCTTGGTTGGGCAGGGGGGCACAGATACGCAGTATTTT.

J is TRBJ2-4 and V is TRBV19; either TRBD1 or TRBD2 may supply D (5 bases each). Germline-derived CDR1 and CDR2 are LNHDA and SQIVND (reference sequence). The CDR3 is 12 residues long. Trimming took 10 bases from V and 11 from J, leaving 18 bases between them. The CDR3 nucleotides read TGTGCCACCCGGGGTACTGGGACGGTTCAGTACTTC. It specifies CATRGTGTVQYF.

The chain joins TRBV19 to TRBJ2-2; 8 nucleotides match TRBD1. J gave up 4 bases and V 5 bases, and 6 bases lay outside the gene matches. CDR3 length equals 15 residues. Germline V gene data show CDR1 as LNHDA and CDR2 as SQIVND (reference sequence). The CDR3, as DNA: TGTGCCAGTAGTCTCAGGACAGGGAGCACCGGGGAGCTGTTTTTT. This sequence encodes CASSLRTGSTGELFF.

This clone was recorded once. The chain joins TRBV9 to TRBJ2-1; 12 positions match TRBD2. Germline V lookup: CDR1 SGDLS, CDR2 YYNGEE. The junction had 4 bases not matched to a gene; V was cut back by 5 bases and J by 1 base. The CDR3 length is 16 residues. CDR3 sequence reads: CASSLTSGGSYNEQFF. The DNA for the CDR3 is TGTGCCAGCAGTCTTACTAGCGGGGGGTCCTACAATGAGCAGTTCTTC.

This clone is a singleton in its sample. The chain carries TRBV9 and TRBJ2-1; TRBD2 agrees at 13 bases. V dropped 3 bases and J dropped 3; count of bases not matched to a gene: 9. The germline gives CDR1 SGDLS, CDR2 YYNGEE. The CDR3 is made up of 18 amino acids. CDR3 bases: TGTGCCAGCAGCGGAGAGGCCACTAGCGGGAGGGACTACAATGAGCAGTTCTTC. It yields the protein CASSGEATSGRDYNEQFF.

This sequence joins TRBV9 and TRBJ2-2, with 8 bases that match TRBD1. The CDR3 contains 16 residues. Germline CDR1 is SGDLS and CDR2 is YYNGEE. The J segment lost 1 base and the V segment lost 3 bases, leaving 5 bases of the junction unmatched. CDR3 sequence reads: CASSARGQENTGELFF. CDR3 nucleotide sequence: TGTGCCAGCAGCGCCCGGGGACAGGAGAACACCGGGGAGCTGTTTTTT.

This rearrangement joins TRBV28 to TRBJ1-2; unclear D gene. The V gene lost 7 bases and the J gene lost 4 bases, with 16 bases spanning the gap. The CDR3 length is 14 residues. Germline V lookup: CDR1 MDHEN, CDR2 SYDVKM. CDR3 in amino acids: CASIGGPGLYGYTF. The CDR3 DNA is TGTGCCAGCATCGGCGGGCCAGGTCTCTATGGCTACACCTTC.

This chain connects TRBV3-1 (or the pseudogene TRBV3-2) to TRBJ2-1, with D perhaps matching TRBD1 or TRBD2 (5 bases each). The CDR3 extends over 19 amino acids. Germline assignment: CDR1 LGHDT and CDR2 YNNKEL (reference sequence). Trimming took off 1 base at V and 8 bases at J, with 27 bases between the two ends. CDR3 region: CASSQAELGTPKDSDEQFF. CDR3 sequence (DNA): TGTGCCAGCAGCCAAGCAGAACTTGGGACCCCCAAGGATTCCGATGAGCAGTTCTTC.

This chain connects TRBV7-2 to TRBJ2-7, with D tentatively TRBD2 (5 bases). This CDR3 contains 14 residues. The V gene lost 5 bases and the J gene lost 0 bases, with 11 bases spanning the gap. Germline V CDR1 and CDR2: SGHTA, FQGNSA. In nucleotides, the CDR3 is TGTGCCAGCAGCATAACTAGGTTCTCCTACGAGCAGTACTTC. Protein sequence: CASSITRFSYEQYF.

This chain joins TRBV15 and TRBJ2-1; 8 bases match TRBD2. This CDR3 has 15 amino acids. The germline V gene encodes CDR1 LNHNV and CDR2 YYDKDF (reference sequence). V lost 4 bases to trimming and J lost 4 bases; unmatched junction nucleotides: 6. Written as DNA, the CDR3 is TGTGCCACCAGCATTTCGGGACTAGGGTACAATGAGCAGTTCTTC. This sequence encodes CATSISGLGYNEQFF.

This sequence joins TRBV12-3 or TRBV12-4 and TRBJ2-7; D is uncertain. The CDR3 loop spans 11 amino acids. V was shortened by 6 bases and J by 6 bases, with 9 bases between the two germline ends. CDR3 coding DNA: TGTGCCAGCAGCTCCATGGCCGAGCAGTACTTC. It translates to CASSSMAEQYF.

The chain is built from TRBV10-3 and TRBJ2-5, with 12 nucleotides matching TRBD1. This CDR3 is built from 16 residues. After removal of 2 bases from V and 5 bases from J, the junction contained 6 bases not matched to a gene. The germline gives CDR1 ENHRY, CDR2 SYGVKD. As DNA, the CDR3 is TGTGCCATCAGTGAGCCCGGGACAGGGGGCATGGAGACCCAGTACTTC. Translated: CAISEPGTGGMETQYF.